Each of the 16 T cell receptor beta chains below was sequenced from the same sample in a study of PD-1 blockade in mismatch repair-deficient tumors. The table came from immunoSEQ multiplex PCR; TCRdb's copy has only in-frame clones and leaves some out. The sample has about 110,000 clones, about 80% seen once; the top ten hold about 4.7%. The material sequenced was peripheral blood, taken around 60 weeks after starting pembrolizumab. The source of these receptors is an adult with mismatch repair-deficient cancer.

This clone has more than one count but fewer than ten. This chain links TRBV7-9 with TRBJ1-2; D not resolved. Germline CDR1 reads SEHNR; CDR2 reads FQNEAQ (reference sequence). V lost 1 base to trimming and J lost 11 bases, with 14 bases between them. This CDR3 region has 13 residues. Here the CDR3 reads CASSLGTARVYTF. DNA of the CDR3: TGTGCCAGCAGCTTAGGGACGGCAAGGGTTTACACCTTC. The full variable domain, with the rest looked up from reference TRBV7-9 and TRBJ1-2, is DTGVSQNPRHKITKRGQNVTFRCDPISEHNRLYWYRQTLGQGPEFLTYFQNEAQLEKSRLLSDRFSAERPKGSFSTLEIQRTEQGDSAMYLCASSLGTARVYTFGSGTRLTVV.

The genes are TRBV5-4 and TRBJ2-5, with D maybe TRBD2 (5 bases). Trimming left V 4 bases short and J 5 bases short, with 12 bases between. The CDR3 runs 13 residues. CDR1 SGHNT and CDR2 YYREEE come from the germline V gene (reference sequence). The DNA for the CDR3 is TGTGCCAGCAGCCCCACCCGGAGGGAGACCCAGTACTTC. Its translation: CASSPTRRETQYF.

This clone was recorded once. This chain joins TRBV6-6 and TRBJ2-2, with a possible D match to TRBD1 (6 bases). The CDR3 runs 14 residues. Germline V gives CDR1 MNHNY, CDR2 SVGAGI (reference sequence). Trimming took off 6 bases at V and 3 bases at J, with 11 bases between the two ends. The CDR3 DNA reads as TGTGCCAGCAGGGGACACAGGGACACCGGGGAGCTGTTTTTT. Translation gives CASRGHRDTGELFF.

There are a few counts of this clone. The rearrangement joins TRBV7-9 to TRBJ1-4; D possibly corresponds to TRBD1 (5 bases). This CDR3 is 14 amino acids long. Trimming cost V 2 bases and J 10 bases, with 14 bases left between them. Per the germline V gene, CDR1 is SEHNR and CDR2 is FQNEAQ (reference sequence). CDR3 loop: CASSLWDPQGKLFF. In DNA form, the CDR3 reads TGTGCCAGCAGCTTATGGGATCCTCAGGGAAAACTGTTTTTT.

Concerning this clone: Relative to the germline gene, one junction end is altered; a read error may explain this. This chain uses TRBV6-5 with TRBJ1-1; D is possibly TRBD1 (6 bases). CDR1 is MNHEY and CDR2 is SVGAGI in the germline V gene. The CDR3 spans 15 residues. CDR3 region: CASTYRQGITPEAFF. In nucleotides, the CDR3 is TGTGCCAGCACTTACCGTCAGGGGATCACCCCTGAAGCTTTCTTT.

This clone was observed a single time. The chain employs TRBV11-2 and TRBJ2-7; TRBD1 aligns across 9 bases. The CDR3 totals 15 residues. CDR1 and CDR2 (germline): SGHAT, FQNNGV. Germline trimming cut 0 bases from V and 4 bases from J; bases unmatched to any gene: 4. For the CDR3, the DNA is TGTGCCAGCAGCTTAGAAGCGACAGGGGGTTACGAGCAGTACTTC. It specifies CASSLEATGGYEQYF.

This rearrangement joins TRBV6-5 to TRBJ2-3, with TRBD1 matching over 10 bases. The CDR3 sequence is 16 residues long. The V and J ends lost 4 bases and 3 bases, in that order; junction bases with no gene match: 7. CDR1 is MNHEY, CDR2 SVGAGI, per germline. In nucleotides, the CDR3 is TGTGCCAGCAGTTCTGAACCGGGACAGGGGACAGATACGCAGTATTTT. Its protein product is CASSSEPGQGTDTQYF.

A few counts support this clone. The CDR3 bases are TGTGCCATCAGCGATCGGACAGAATACGAGCAGTACTTC. Translated, it gives CAISDRTEYEQYF. The chain couples TRBV10-3 to TRBJ2-7; a possible D gene is TRBD1 (6 bases). The germline V gene has CDR1 ENHRY and CDR2 SYGVKD. This CDR3 has 13 amino acids. V lost 6 bases and J 4 bases, leaving 13 bases between the germline ends.

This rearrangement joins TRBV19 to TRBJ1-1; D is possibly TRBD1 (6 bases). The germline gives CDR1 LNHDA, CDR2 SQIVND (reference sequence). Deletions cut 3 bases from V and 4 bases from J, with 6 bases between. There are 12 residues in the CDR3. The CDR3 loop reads CASSMDSTEAFF. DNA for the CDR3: TGTGCCAGTAGTATGGACAGCACTGAAGCTTTCTTT.

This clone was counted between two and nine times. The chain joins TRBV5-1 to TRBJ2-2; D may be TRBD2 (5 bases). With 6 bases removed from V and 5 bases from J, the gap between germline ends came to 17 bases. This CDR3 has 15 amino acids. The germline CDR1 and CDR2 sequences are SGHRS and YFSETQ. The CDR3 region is CASTAAGGETGELFF. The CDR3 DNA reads TGCGCCAGCACCGCGGCGGGTGGCGAGACCGGGGAGCTGTTTTTT.

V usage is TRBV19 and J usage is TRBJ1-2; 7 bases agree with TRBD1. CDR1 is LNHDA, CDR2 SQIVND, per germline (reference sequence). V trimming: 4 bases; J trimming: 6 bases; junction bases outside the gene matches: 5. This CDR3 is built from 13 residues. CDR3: CASSTGTVNGYTF. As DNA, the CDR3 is TGTGCCAGTAGTACGGGGACAGTTAATGGCTACACCTTC. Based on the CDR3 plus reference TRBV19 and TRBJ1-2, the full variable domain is DGGITQSPKYLFRKEGQNVTLSCEQNLNHDAMYWYRQDPGQGLRLIYYSQIVNDFQKGDIAEGYSVSREKKESFPLTVTSAQKNPTAFYLCASSTGTVNGYTFGSGTRLTVV.

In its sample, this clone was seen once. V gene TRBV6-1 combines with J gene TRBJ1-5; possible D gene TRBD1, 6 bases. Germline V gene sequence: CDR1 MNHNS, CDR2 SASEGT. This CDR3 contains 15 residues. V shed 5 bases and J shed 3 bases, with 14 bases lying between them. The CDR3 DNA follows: TGTGCCAGCAGTATAATTGACAGGTCCAATCAGCCCCAGCATTTT. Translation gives CASSIIDRSNQPQHF.

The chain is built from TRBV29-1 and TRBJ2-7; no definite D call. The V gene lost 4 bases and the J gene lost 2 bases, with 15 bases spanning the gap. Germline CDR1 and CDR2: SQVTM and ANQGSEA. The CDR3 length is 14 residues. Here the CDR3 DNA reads TGCAGCGTTGTGGCAGAGCTGATGGCCTACGAGCAGTACTTC. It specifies CSVVAELMAYEQYF.

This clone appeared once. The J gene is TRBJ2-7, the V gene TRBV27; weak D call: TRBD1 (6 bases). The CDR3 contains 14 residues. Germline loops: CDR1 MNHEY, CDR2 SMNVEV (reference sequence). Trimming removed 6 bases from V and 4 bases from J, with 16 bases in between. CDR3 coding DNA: TGTGCCAGCAGCCCTTATGGACAGATATACGAGCAGTACTTC. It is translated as CASSPYGQIYEQYF.

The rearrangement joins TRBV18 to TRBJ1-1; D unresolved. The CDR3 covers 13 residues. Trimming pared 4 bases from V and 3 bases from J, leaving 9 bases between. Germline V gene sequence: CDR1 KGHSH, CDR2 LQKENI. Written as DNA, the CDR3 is TGTGCCAGCTCACTCATGACGGACACTGAAGCTTTCTTT. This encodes CASSLMTDTEAFF.

This CDR3 is CASSLYGETGELFF. The DNA of the CDR3 is TGTGCCAGCAGCTTATATGGGGAAACCGGGGAGCTGTTTTTT. The chain uses TRBV11-3 and TRBJ2-2; D is uncertain. From germline, CDR1 is SGHNT and CDR2 YENEEA. Trimming shortened V by 2 bases and J by 5 bases, and 9 bases separated the two germline ends. The CDR3 covers 14 residues.